The 28 T cell receptor beta chains below were found in one sample sequenced in a study of blood T cell repertoires in COVID-19. The repertoire was sequenced with immunoSEQ multiplex PCR; TCRdb's copy has only in-frame clones and lacks some. The sample lists about 210,000 clones, 84% occurring once. The sequenced sample consisted of peripheral blood. Receptor source: a man in his fifties or sixties with active or convalescent COVID-19.

The chain recombines TRBV28 with TRBJ1-1; 9 bases map to TRBD1. The CDR3 sequence is 17 residues long. J was trimmed by 1 base and V by 3 bases; bases with no gene match: 9. Germline V gene sequence: CDR1 MDHEN, CDR2 SYDVKM. The CDR3 region is CASSFYPGTGTNTEAFF. The CDR3 nucleotides read TGTGCCAGCAGTTTTTATCCCGGGACAGGGACGAACACTGAAGCTTTCTTT. The full variable domain, rest sourced from reference TRBV28 and TRBJ1-1, is DVKVTQSSRYLVKRTGEKVFLECVQDMDHENMFWYRQDPGLGLRLIYFSYDVKMKEKGDIPEGYSVSREKKERFSLILESASTNQTSMYLCASSFYPGTGTNTEAFFGQGTRLTVV.

The J gene is TRBJ2-3, the V gene TRBV24-1; D might be TRBD2 (6 bases). In germline, CDR1 is KGHDR, CDR2 SFDVKD. The CDR3 totals 13 residues. V lost 8 bases, J lost 2 bases, and 10 bases lay in between. CDR3 nucleotide sequence: TGTGCCACCACGACGGGGGACACAGATACGCAGTATTTT. Translated: CATTTGDTDTQYF.

The rearrangement joins TRBV19 to TRBJ1-5; 9 bases are a match to TRBD1. The CDR3 loop spans 16 amino acids. Germline V gene lookup returns CDR1 LNHDA and CDR2 SQIVND (reference sequence). V lost 1 base and J lost 9; bases outside the gene matches: 10. CDR3 in DNA: TGTGCCAGTAGTATAGCCGGGACAGGGTGGGGGTGGCCCCAGCATTTT. Translating gives CASSIAGTGWGWPQHF.

This rearrangement joins TRBV6-5 to TRBJ2-7, with 10 bases matching TRBD2. The J segment lost 6 bases and the V segment lost 2 bases, leaving 7 bases of the junction unmatched. Germline V gene lookup returns CDR1 MNHEY and CDR2 SVGAGI. This CDR3 comprises 15 residues. Written as DNA, the CDR3 is TGTGCCAGCAGTTACGCGTCTAGCGGGAGTGGCGAGCAGTACTTC. Amino acid sequence: CASSYASSGSGEQYF.

The chain joins TRBV19 to TRBJ2-1, with 7 bases aligning to TRBD1. There are 16 residues in the CDR3. The J segment lost 1 base and the V segment lost 3 bases, leaving 6 bases of the junction unmatched. In germline, CDR1 is LNHDA, CDR2 SQIVND (reference sequence). DNA for the CDR3: TGTGCCAGTAGTATCGCAGGGGGTAGGTCCTACAATGAGCAGTTCTTC. This translates into CASSIAGGRSYNEQFF.

The gene calls are TRBV5-5 and TRBJ2-2; TRBD1 aligns across 9 bases. The CDR3 runs 15 residues. V trimming: 1 base; J trimming: 7 bases; junction bases outside the gene matches: 5. Germline loops: CDR1 SGHKS, CDR2 YYEKEE (reference sequence). The CDR3 sequence: CASSLWTGVDGELFF. CDR3 in DNA: TGTGCCAGCAGCTTGTGGACAGGGGTCGACGGGGAGCTGTTTTTT.

The CDR3 coding sequence is TGTGCCAGTAGTATCCGCGCAGGGGGGAGTGAAGCTTTCTTT. Translating it yields CASSIRAGGSEAFF. This chain uses TRBV19 with TRBJ1-1, with 7 bases that match TRBD1. The CDR3 extends over 14 amino acids. CDR1 and CDR2 (germline): LNHDA, SQIVND (reference sequence). J lost 7 bases, V lost 3 bases, and 8 bases had no gene match.

The rearrangement links TRBV7-2 to TRBJ2-7; TRBD2 is a possible D gene (5 bases). CDR3 length: 16 amino acids. Germline CDR1 is SGHTA and CDR2 is FQGNSA. Trimming left V 4 bases short and J 2 bases short, with 18 bases between. The CDR3 region is CASSSEAYPNPYEQYF. The CDR3 DNA reads TGTGCCAGCAGCTCGGAGGCCTACCCAAACCCCTACGAGCAGTACTTC. Filled out from reference TRBV7-2 and TRBJ2-7, the complete variable domain reads GAGVSQSPSNKVTEKGKDVELRCDPISGHTALYWYRQSLGQGLEFLIYFQGNSAPDKSGLPSDRFSAERTGGSVSTLTIQRTQQEDSAVYLCASSSEAYPNPYEQYFGPGTRLTVT.

This chain connects TRBV6-5 to TRBJ2-2, with D perhaps TRBD1 (5 bases). Trimming stripped 8 bases from V and 3 bases from J, with 13 bases between. CDR3 length equals 14 residues. Germline-derived CDR1 and CDR2 are MNHEY and SVGAGI. Here the CDR3 reads CASGRQIYTGELFF. CDR3 nucleotides: TGTGCCAGCGGCCGACAGATCTACACCGGGGAGCTGTTTTTT.

The chain recombines TRBV15 with TRBJ1-6; D call uncertain. CDR3 size: 17 residues. Trimming stripped 1 base from V and 0 bases from J, with 10 bases between. Germline V gives CDR1 LNHNV, CDR2 YYDKDF (reference sequence). The CDR3 DNA follows: TGTGCCACCAGCAGAGGGTACCTGAGCTCCTATAATTCACCCCTCCACTTT. It is translated as CATSRGYLSSYNSPLHF.

The chain couples TRBV24-1 to TRBJ2-3; 9 bases fit TRBD1. The V gene's germline CDR1 is KGHDR and CDR2 SFDVKD. The J segment lost 1 base and the V segment lost 6 bases, leaving 1 base of the junction unmatched. This CDR3 has 14 amino acids. CDR3 nucleotide sequence: TGTGCCACCAGTCGGACAGGGGGCACAGATACGCAGTATTTT. Protein product: CATSRTGGTDTQYF.

J is TRBJ2-5 and V is TRBV5-1, with D possibly matching TRBD2 (6 bases). V dropped 0 bases and J dropped 5 bases, with 8 bases sitting between them. The CDR3 has 13 amino acids. CDR1 SGHRS and CDR2 YFSETQ come from the germline V gene. The CDR3 DNA is TGCGCCAGCAGCTTGGAGGCGGGGGAGACCCAGTACTTC. Its translation: CASSLEAGETQYF.

This chain links TRBV5-4 with TRBJ2-7; D is uncertain. From germline, CDR1 is SGHNT and CDR2 YYREEE (reference sequence). The V end was cut by 4 bases, the J end by 9 bases, with 20 bases between. CDR3 length equals 14 residues. The chain's CDR3 is CASSPLAESTTQYF. DNA of the CDR3: TGTGCCAGCAGCCCCCTCGCGGAGTCTACGACGCAGTACTTC.

The CDR3 sequence is CASSVVIQVSGANVLTF. CDR3 DNA sequence: TGTGCCAGTAGTGTAGTTATACAGGTCTCTGGGGCCAACGTCCTGACTTTC. The chain couples TRBV19 to TRBJ2-6, with a weak D call TRBD1 (5 bases). Trimming left V 5 bases short and J 0 bases short, with 14 bases between. The germline gives CDR1 LNHDA, CDR2 SQIVND (reference sequence). The CDR3 length is 17 residues.

This clone was counted once. This chain connects TRBV5-1 to TRBJ2-2; 10 positions match TRBD1. CDR3 size: 15 residues. CDR1 and CDR2 (germline): SGHRS, YFSETQ. The V segment lost 4 bases and the J segment 3 bases; nucleotides outside the gene matches: 3. For the CDR3, the DNA is TGCGCCAGCAGCCCTGGGACAGGGGACACCGGGGAGCTGTTTTTT. Its translation is CASSPGTGDTGELFF.

This rearrangement joins TRBV28 to TRBJ1-2, with D possibly being TRBD1 (5 bases). The germline V gene has CDR1 MDHEN and CDR2 SYDVKM. The CDR3 spans 16 residues. V was pared by 4 bases and J by 6 bases, with 21 bases between. The CDR3 bases are TGTGCCAGCAGTTCCCTGGGGGGAGGGTCGATAAATGGCTACACCTTC. Translating it yields CASSSLGGGSINGYTF.

V usage is TRBV5-4 and J usage is TRBJ1-2, with 9 bases fitting TRBD1. The CDR3 has 16 amino acids. V lost 0 bases, J lost 4 bases, and 7 bases stayed unmatched. In germline, CDR1 is SGHNT, CDR2 YYREEE (reference sequence). The CDR3 reads CASSLDAGTGSYGYTF. The CDR3 DNA reads as TGTGCCAGCAGCTTGGATGCCGGGACAGGGAGCTATGGCTACACCTTC. Filled out from reference TRBV5-4 and TRBJ1-2, the complete variable domain reads ETGVTQSPTHLIKTRGQQVTLRCSSQSGHNTVSWYQQALGQGPQFIFQYYREEENGRGNFPPRFSGLQFPNYSSELNVNALELDDSALYLCASSLDAGTGSYGYTFGSGTRLTVV.

This rearrangement joins TRBV2 to TRBJ2-5; D is uncertain. V lost 6 bases and J lost 1, with 12 bases in between. Germline V gene lookup returns CDR1 SNHLY and CDR2 FYNNEI. CDR3 size: 14 residues. The CDR3 loop reads CASSGRYSQETQYF. DNA for the CDR3: TGTGCCAGCAGCGGAAGGTACAGCCAAGAGACCCAGTACTTC.

The chain employs TRBV6-1 and TRBJ1-2; 7 nucleotides match TRBD1. Germline trimming cut 8 bases from V and 2 bases from J; bases unmatched to any gene: 11. The CDR3 covers 15 residues. Germline CDR1 reads MNHNS; CDR2 reads SASEGT. CDR3 coding DNA: TGTGCCAGCGTCCCAGGGGGAACCACCAACTATGGCTACACCTTC. Translation gives CASVPGGTTNYGYTF.

The chain has TRBV28 and TRBJ1-1; D perhaps matches TRBD1 (5 bases). Trimming left V 5 bases short and J 5 bases short, with 9 bases between. Germline V gene data show CDR1 as MDHEN and CDR2 as SYDVKM. The CDR3 is made up of 12 amino acids. The CDR3 spells CASSPHRTEAFF. The CDR3 bases are TGTGCCAGCAGTCCTCACAGGACTGAAGCTTTCTTT.

The genes are TRBV11-2 and TRBJ2-3; D gene unclear. With 1 base removed from V and 0 bases from J, the gap between germline ends came to 8 bases. The CDR3 length is 15 residues. The germline gives CDR1 SGHAT, CDR2 FQNNGV. The CDR3 DNA reads TGTGCCAGCAGCTTAGGGCTCTCCAGCACAGATACGCAGTATTTT. Its protein is CASSLGLSSTDTQYF. Filled out from reference TRBV11-2 and TRBJ2-3, the complete variable domain reads EAGVAQSPRYKIIEKRQSVAFWCNPISGHATLYWYQQILGQGPKLLIQFQNNGVVDDSQLPKDRFSAERLKGVDSTLKIQPAKLEDSAVYLCASSLGLSSTDTQYFGPGTRLTVL.

The chain recombines TRBV7-2 with TRBJ2-3, with D possibly matching TRBD1 (6 bases). This CDR3 is built from 14 residues. CDR1 is SGHTA, CDR2 FQGNSA, per germline. Between the trimmed V and J ends, which lost 5 bases and 5 bases, there was a span of 14 bases. The CDR3 here is CASSHPRRGDTQYF. CDR3 in DNA: TGTGCCAGCAGCCACCCCCGCAGGGGAGATACGCAGTATTTT. The variable domain in full, with the rest retrieved from reference TRBV7-2 and TRBJ2-3, is GAGVSQSPSNKVTEKGKDVELRCDPISGHTALYWYRQSLGQGLEFLIYFQGNSAPDKSGLPSDRFSAERTGGSVSTLTIQRTQQEDSAVYLCASSHPRRGDTQYFGPGTRLTVL.

The chain employs TRBV4-2 and TRBJ1-3; D might be TRBD1 (6 bases). This CDR3 has 15 residues. Germline loops: CDR1 LGHNA, CDR2 YNFKEQ. V lost 3 bases and J 2 bases, leaving 11 bases between the germline ends. CDR3 in DNA: TGTGCCAGCAGCCAGCAGGGGTTCGCTGGAAACACCATATATTTT. Amino acids: CASSQQGFAGNTIYF.

The J gene is TRBJ2-7, the V gene TRBV7-2; a weak D match, TRBD1 (5 bases). The CDR3 is 15 amino acids. V shed 0 bases and J shed 0 bases, with 9 bases lying between them. Germline assignment: CDR1 SGHTA and CDR2 FQGNSA. CDR3 loop: CASSLAGPSSYEQYF. As DNA, the CDR3 is TGTGCCAGCAGCTTAGCGGGGCCCAGCTCCTACGAGCAGTACTTC.

This sequence joins TRBV3-1 (or the pseudogene TRBV3-2) and TRBJ1-5, with a possible D match to TRBD1 (6 bases). This CDR3 contains 18 residues. CDR1 is LGHDT and CDR2 is YNNKEL in the germline V gene (reference sequence). The V gene lost 4 bases and the J gene lost 0 bases, with 19 bases spanning the gap. The chain's CDR3 is CASSRERDTPYSNQPQHF. CDR3 in DNA: TGTGCCAGCAGCCGAGAAAGGGACACCCCCTATAGCAATCAGCCCCAGCATTTT.

This clone was observed once. V gene TRBV7-3 combines with J gene TRBJ2-5; D is possibly TRBD2 (6 bases). The ends were cut back, 5 bases at V and 7 bases at J, with 14 bases in the middle. Germline-derived CDR1 and CDR2 are SGHTA and FQGTGA. This CDR3 is 13 amino acids long. CDR3 in DNA: TGTGCCAGCAGCGACGGGGGAGCTGGGACCCAGTACTTC. It translates to CASSDGGAGTQYF.

The gene calls are TRBV5-4 and TRBJ2-7; 8 bases fit TRBD2. This CDR3 has 17 amino acids. Germline CDR1 reads SGHNT; CDR2 reads YYREEE (reference sequence). V shed 4 bases and J 5 bases; nucleotides not matched to a gene: 17. CDR3 sequence: CASSRKIIAGSPNEQYF. In DNA, the CDR3 is TGTGCCAGCAGCCGAAAGATAATAGCGGGATCCCCAAACGAGCAGTACTTC.

The chain combines TRBV10-3 with TRBJ1-2; 7 bases fit TRBD1. Germline values: CDR1 ENHRY, CDR2 SYGVKD. There are 16 residues in the CDR3. Unmatched junction bases numbered 12, after V lost 2 bases and J lost 6 bases. Here the CDR3 reads CAISEPYTGDRDGYTF. CDR3 in DNA: TGTGCCATCAGTGAGCCGTACACAGGGGATCGAGATGGCTACACCTTC.